These 28 T cell receptor beta chains were all obtained from the same sample, sequenced in a study of breast tumors, draining lymph nodes, adjacent tissues. TCRdb recomputed calls from the multiplex PCR reads with MiXCR, one row per CDR3 protein. The sample holds about 47,000 distinct CDR3 sequences, under 25% seen once. Sequenced: breast tumor tissue. These receptors came from a female donor with breast cancer. Some clones in this sample may be carry-over from other donors' samples.

The genes are TRBV25-1 and TRBJ2-1; 8 bases map to TRBD1. CDR1 and CDR2 (germline): MGHDK, SYGVNS. The V gene end was trimmed by 4 bases and the J gene end by 11 bases; junction bases not matched to a gene: 13. The CDR3 has 15 amino acids. The CDR3 reads CASSGTGTGIYKQFF. The CDR3 DNA sequence: TGTGCCAGCAGTGGAACCGGGACAGGCATTTACAAGCAGTTCTTC.

This clonotype came up many times. The rearrangement links TRBV5-5 to TRBJ2-3; the match to TRBD2 covers 12 bases. V shed 4 bases, J shed 2 bases, and the junction held 8 bases outside the gene matches. Germline V lookup: CDR1 SGHKS, CDR2 YYEKEE (reference sequence). This CDR3 is 17 amino acids long. Here the CDR3 reads CASSDPTSGRYTDTQYF. The CDR3 DNA is TGTGCCAGCAGCGACCCGACTAGCGGGAGATACACAGATACGCAGTATTTT.

This chain links TRBV10-1 with TRBJ2-1, with TRBD2 matching over 9 bases. V dropped 8 bases and J dropped 8; count of bases not matched to a gene: 13. Germline V lookup: CDR1 WNHNN, CDR2 SYGVQD (reference sequence). The CDR3 spans 15 residues. The DNA of the CDR3 is TGCGCCAGCGCCGCAGCGGGAGGCATCTTTGATGAGCAGTTCTTC. It codes for CASAAAGGIFDEQFF.

This clonotype was observed a handful of times. V usage is TRBV11-2 and J usage is TRBJ2-6; possibly TRBD1 for D (5 bases). CDR3 size: 17 residues. V lost 6 bases and J lost 0, with 15 bases in between. CDR1 is SGHAT, CDR2 FQNNGV, per germline. The chain's CDR3 is CASRKPGSVSGANVLTF. In nucleotides, the CDR3 is TGTGCCAGCAGAAAACCAGGGTCGGTCTCTGGGGCCAACGTCCTGACTTTC.

This clonotype occurred a few times. This sequence may be a read error, since a much larger clone differs from it by one base. The rearrangement uses TRBV9 and TRBJ2-7, with TRBD1 matching over 8 bases. With V trimmed by 4 bases and J by 2 bases, 8 bases remained unmatched. CDR1 is SGDLS, CDR2 YYNGEE, per germline. The CDR3 contains 15 residues. The CDR3 bases are TGTGCCAGCAGCCTCGGACAGGGAAGAGCCTACGAGCAGTACTTC. Residues: CASSLGQGRAYEQYF. Variable domain in full (rest from reference TRBV9 and TRBJ2-7): DSGVTQTPKHLITATGQRVTLRCSPRSGDLSVYWYQQSLDQGLQFLIQYYNGEERAKGNILERFSAQQFPDLHSELNLSSLELGDSALYFCASSLGQGRAYEQYFGPGTRLTVT.

In this sample, this clonotype turned up many times. This sequence joins TRBV15 and TRBJ2-5, with D maybe TRBD2 (5 bases). CDR1 and CDR2 (germline): LNHNV, YYDKDF (reference sequence). This CDR3 has 17 amino acids. V shed 3 bases and J shed 5 bases, with 22 bases lying between them. CDR3 nucleotides: TGTGCCACCAGCAGTCTCCCCCCCTCTAGCTCGTTGGAGACCCAGTACTTC. Translating it yields CATSSLPPSSSLETQYF.

This clonotype appeared many times. V is TRBV15 and J is TRBJ1-5, with D unclear. The CDR3 has 15 residues. Trimming left V 0 bases short and J 7 bases short, with 13 bases between. Germline V gene lookup returns CDR1 LNHNV and CDR2 YYDKDF (reference sequence). CDR3: CATSRDLIAGQPQHF. The CDR3 DNA is TGTGCCACCAGCAGAGATCTTATCGCAGGCCAGCCCCAGCATTTT.

The CDR3 protein is CASSFVPRDEQFF. As DNA, the CDR3 is TGCGCCAGCAGCTTCGTCCCTCGGGATGAGCAGTTCTTC. The chain recombines TRBV5-1 with TRBJ2-1; D gene uncertain. V dropped 2 bases and J dropped 8 bases, with 11 bases sitting between them. This CDR3 has 13 amino acids. Looked up from germline, CDR1 is SGHRS and CDR2 is YFSETQ.

This clonotype has only a few counts. This could be a read error, since a much larger clone is one nucleotide away. The J gene is TRBJ2-5, the V gene TRBV4-2, with D perhaps matching TRBD2 (5 bases). This CDR3 is 14 amino acids long. Germline V gene sequence: CDR1 LGHNA, CDR2 YNFKEQ. Deletions cut 1 base from V and 9 bases from J, with 15 bases between. Here the CDR3 reads CASSQVPGSEAQYF. The CDR3 nucleotides are TGTGCCAGCAGCCAAGTGCCGGGGTCTGAGGCCCAGTACTTC.

The CDR3 reads CASRARTGPYNEQFF. CDR3 nucleotides: TGTGCCAGCAGAGCTAGGACAGGGCCCTACAATGAGCAGTTCTTC. The V and J genes are TRBV2 and TRBJ2-1; 8 bases align to TRBD1. Per germline, CDR1 SNHLY and CDR2 FYNNEI. Trimming cost V 6 bases and J 2 bases; bases outside gene matches: 6. This CDR3 is built from 15 residues.

This clonotype was seen many times. J is TRBJ2-2 and V is TRBV5-1; 7 nucleotides align to TRBD1. Germline CDR1 SGHRS, CDR2 YFSETQ. The CDR3 is 16 amino acids. Unmatched junction bases numbered 6, after V lost 4 bases and J lost 0 bases. CDR3 in DNA: TGCGCCAGCAGCATACACAGGGGAACGAACACCGGGGAGCTGTTTTTT. Translation: CASSIHRGTNTGELFF.

This sequence joins TRBV7-3 and TRBJ2-3; 8 bases are a match to TRBD2. V was clipped by 5 bases and J by 5 bases; unmatched bases: 12. CDR3 length: 16 amino acids. CDR1 SGHTA and CDR2 FQGTGA come from the germline V gene. The CDR3 loop is CASSPNSGGAGDTQYF. The CDR3 region has the DNA TGTGCCAGCAGCCCCAATTCGGGAGGGGCCGGAGATACGCAGTATTTT.

This clonotype was seen at least ten times. The J gene is TRBJ1-4, the V gene TRBV2, with D possibly being TRBD1 (6 bases). The V gene lost 0 bases and the J gene lost 8 bases, with 10 bases spanning the gap. CDR3 length equals 14 residues. Germline values: CDR1 SNHLY, CDR2 FYNNEI. CDR3: CASSEAYQGEKLFF. The CDR3 region has the DNA TGTGCCAGCAGTGAAGCATATCAGGGGGAAAAACTGTTTTTT.

This clonotype turned up a few times. The genes are TRBV6-1 and TRBJ2-1; D may be TRBD2 (5 bases). V was clipped by 7 bases and J by 3 bases, with 19 bases between them. The CDR3 sequence is 16 residues long. CDR1 is MNHNS, CDR2 SASEGT, per germline. CDR3: CASNKQPLGIYNEQFF. The CDR3 DNA reads as TGTGCCAGCAACAAACAGCCCCTCGGGATCTACAATGAGCAGTTCTTC.

The chain combines TRBV19 with TRBJ2-5; maybe TRBD1 (6 bases). Trimming removed 5 bases at V and 0 bases at J, with 13 bases between. The germline gives CDR1 LNHDA, CDR2 SQIVND (reference sequence). This CDR3 region has 15 residues. The CDR3 DNA follows: TGTGCCAGTAGTCCTGACGGACAGTACCAAGAGACCCAGTACTTC. This translates into CASSPDGQYQETQYF. The full variable domain, with the rest looked up from reference TRBV19 and TRBJ2-5, is DGGITQSPKYLFRKEGQNVTLSCEQNLNHDAMYWYRQDPGQGLRLIYYSQIVNDFQKGDIAEGYSVSREKKESFPLTVTSAQKNPTAFYLCASSPDGQYQETQYFGPGTRLLVL.

This clonotype was seen ten or more times. The gene calls are TRBV7-9 and TRBJ2-7; 8 bases align to TRBD1. The CDR3 covers 15 residues. J gave up 2 bases and V 5 bases, and 8 bases lay outside the gene matches. The germline gives CDR1 SEHNR, CDR2 FQNEAQ (reference sequence). The CDR3 nucleotides are TGTGCCAGCAGCCCACGGACAGGGTTTACCTACGAGCAGTACTTC. Translation gives CASSPRTGFTYEQYF.

Concerning this clonotype itself: A much larger clone is a single base away; this may be a read error. The chain links TRBV19 to TRBJ2-7; D may be TRBD1 (5 bases). The germline V and J ends were trimmed by 3 bases and 1 base, with 13 bases remaining between them. The CDR3 contains 15 residues. CDR1 and CDR2 from the germline V gene are LNHDA and SQIVND (reference sequence). The DNA of the CDR3 is TGTGCCAGTAGTATGGGGCAGAGAAGTTCCTACGAGCAGTACTTC. Its protein is CASSMGQRSSYEQYF.

This clonotype was found a few times. This chain uses TRBV5-5 with TRBJ2-5; TRBD1 matches 8 bases. This CDR3 region has 16 residues. Germline CDR1 reads SGHKS; CDR2 reads YYEKEE (reference sequence). Trimming at V came to 4 bases and at J to 4 bases, leaving 12 bases not matched to a gene. As DNA, the CDR3 is TGTGCCAGCAGCCCCGCAACCAGACAGGGGAGAGAGACCCAGTACTTC. It yields the protein CASSPATRQGRETQYF.

This clonotype was recorded many times. The chain has TRBV24-1 and TRBJ2-2; the D is unclear. Trimming shortened V by 4 bases and J by 8 bases, and 7 bases separated the two germline ends. This CDR3 spans 12 amino acids. CDR1 is KGHDR, CDR2 SFDVKD, per germline. The CDR3 loop reads CATSDQGGELFF. CDR3 bases: TGTGCCACCAGTGACCAAGGGGGGGAGCTGTTTTTT.

This clonotype was seen ten or more times. The chain uses TRBV4-1 and TRBJ2-1; weak D call: TRBD1 (6 bases). The CDR3 spans 15 residues. From germline, CDR1 is MGHRA and CDR2 YSYEKL. The V and J ends lost 0 bases and 4 bases respectively, with 10 bases between them. As DNA, the CDR3 is TGCGCCAGCAGCCAAGATACAGGGCGGTACAATGAGCAGTTCTTC. Protein sequence: CASSQDTGRYNEQFF.

This clonotype was counted at least ten times. The V gene is TRBV7-6, the J gene TRBJ2-5, with 8 bases fitting TRBD2. Germline values: CDR1 SGHVS, CDR2 FNYEAQ. The CDR3 loop spans 14 amino acids. With 1 base clipped from V and 5 bases from J, the junction kept 3 bases outside the gene matches. CDR3 nucleotides: TGTGCCAGCAGCTTAGTTGGCGGGGGGGAGACCCAGTACTTC. It translates to CASSLVGGGETQYF.

On this clonotype itself: Given a much more abundant clone one base away, this may be a read error. The V and J genes are TRBV18 and TRBJ2-7, with D perhaps TRBD1 (5 bases). Looked up from germline, CDR1 is KGHSH and CDR2 is LQKENI. The CDR3 spans 14 residues. The CDR3 reads CASSPPAQAYGQYF. CDR3 coding DNA: TGTGCCAGCTCACCACCGGCACAGGCCTACGGGCAGTACTTC.

The V call is TRBV6-5, the J call TRBJ2-5; 11 positions match TRBD2. Losses at the gene ends were 5 bases for V and 3 bases for J; bases not matched to a gene: 11. The CDR3 covers 17 residues. Germline-derived CDR1 and CDR2 are MNHEY and SVGAGI. In nucleotides, the CDR3 is TGTGCCAGCAGTCCGCTTAGCGGGGGGGCCGGAGAAGAGACCCAGTACTTC. Its translation: CASSPLSGGAGEETQYF.

This clonotype was seen a few times. A read error is possible here, since a much larger clone lies one base away. In this CDR3 the conserved last residue, phenylalanine or tryptophan, is missing, so a read error is likely. The chain couples TRBV2 to TRBJ1-5; D not certain. The CDR3 has 14 amino acids. V lost 7 bases and J lost 0, with 10 bases in between. The germline V gene encodes CDR1 SNHLY and CDR2 FYNNEI. The CDR3 sequence is CASKDRYSNQPQHS. DNA for the CDR3: TGTGCCAGCAAGGACCGATATAGCAATCAGCCCCAGCATTCT.

This clonotype showed up just a few times. The chain uses TRBV28 and TRBJ1-5, with D uncertain. Trimming left V 10 bases short and J 5 bases short, with 15 bases between. The germline gives CDR1 MDHEN, CDR2 SYDVKM. This CDR3 spans 13 amino acids. The CDR3 DNA sequence: TGTGCCACCTCGTGGGAAGTGCATCAGCCCCAGCATTTT. Amino acids: CATSWEVHQPQHF. Using reference TRBV28 and TRBJ1-5 for the parts outside the CDR3, the full variable domain is DVKVTQSSRYLVKRTGEKVFLECVQDMDHENMFWYRQDPGLGLRLIYFSYDVKMKEKGDIPEGYSVSREKKERFSLILESASTNQTSMYLCATSWEVHQPQHFGDGTRLSIL.

In this sample, this clonotype turned up many times. V usage is TRBV19 and J usage is TRBJ1-5, with TRBD1 matching over 7 bases. The CDR3 is made up of 13 amino acids. With 5 bases clipped from V and 7 bases from J, the junction kept 5 bases outside the gene matches. Looked up from germline, CDR1 is LNHDA and CDR2 is SQIVND (reference sequence). Here the CDR3 reads CASSDREGQPQHF. The DNA for the CDR3 is TGTGCCAGTAGTGACAGGGAAGGACAGCCCCAGCATTTT.

This clonotype was recorded at least ten times. The rearrangement uses TRBV2 and TRBJ1-5, with 9 bases fitting TRBD1. Germline V gene lookup returns CDR1 SNHLY and CDR2 FYNNEI. V shed 8 bases and J 4 bases; nucleotides not matched to a gene: 9. The CDR3 is 15 amino acids. CDR3 amino acids: CASGRTGTGNQPQHF. DNA of the CDR3: TGTGCCAGCGGCAGAACCGGGACAGGGAATCAGCCCCAGCATTTT. Filled out from reference TRBV2 and TRBJ1-5, the complete variable domain reads EPEVTQTPSHQVTQMGQEVILRCVPISNHLYFYWYRQILGQKVEFLVSFYNNEISEKSEIFDDQFSVERPDGSNFTLKIRSTKLEDSAMYFCASGRTGTGNQPQHFGDGTRLSIL.

This chain uses TRBV6-6 with TRBJ1-2; 8 bases align to TRBD1. The ends lost 7 bases at V and 5 bases at J; junction bases unmatched: 6. This CDR3 region has 13 residues. Germline V lookup: CDR1 MNHNY, CDR2 SVGAGI (reference sequence). CDR3 sequence reads: CASTIQGVYGYTF. DNA for the CDR3: TGTGCCAGCACCATACAGGGGGTGTATGGCTACACCTTC.